The 4 T cell receptor beta chains below all came from one sample that was sequenced in a study of blood T cell repertoires in COVID-19. The protocol was immunoSEQ multiplex PCR, while the TCRdb copy is restricted to in-frame clones and leaves out a portion. Of 350,000 or so clones in the sample, 88% were seen once. The source material was PBMCs or T cells enriched from blood (not recorded which). The receptors shown here come from a woman aged 25 to 39 who had been exposed to COVID-19.

V is TRBV7-3 and J is TRBJ2-3; TRBD2 agrees at 10 bases. This CDR3 is 15 amino acids long. The germline CDR1 and CDR2 sequences are SGHTA and FQGTGA. Losses at the gene ends were 5 bases for V and 4 bases for J; bases not matched to a gene: 6. The CDR3 reads CASSATGTSADTQYF. In DNA form, the CDR3 reads TGTGCCAGCAGCGCCACCGGGACTAGCGCAGATACGCAGTATTTT. The entire variable domain, with the rest obtained from reference TRBV7-3 and TRBJ2-3, is as follows: GAGVSQTPSNKVTEKGKYVELRCDPISGHTALYWYRQSLGQGPEFLIYFQGTGAADDSGLPNDRFFAVRPEGSVSTLKIQRTERGDSAVYLCASSATGTSADTQYFGPGTRLTVL.

The CDR3 loop reads CASNQGAGELFF. The CDR3 nucleotides are TGTGCCAGTAACCAGGGTGCCGGGGAGCTGTTTTTT. The chain links TRBV2 to TRBJ2-2; a weak D match, TRBD1 (5 bases). The CDR3 contains 12 residues. With 9 bases removed from V and 6 bases from J, the gap between germline ends came to 11 bases. Germline values: CDR1 SNHLY, CDR2 FYNNEI.

V usage is TRBV24-1 and J usage is TRBJ2-3; TRBD1 agrees at 10 bases. The junction had 9 bases not matched to a gene; V was cut back by 6 bases and J by 4 bases. The CDR3 extends over 16 amino acids. Germline CDR1 reads KGHDR; CDR2 reads SFDVKD. The CDR3 region is CATSNTGTGVPDTQYF. The CDR3 DNA follows: TGTGCCACCAGTAATACCGGGACAGGGGTCCCAGATACGCAGTATTTT.

Only one count was recorded for this clone. The chain has TRBV29-1 and TRBJ2-7, with TRBD1 identical over 7 bases. Trimming removed 7 bases from V and 0 bases from J; junction bases left unmatched: 3. From germline, CDR1 is SQVTM and CDR2 ANQGSEA. The CDR3 runs 12 residues. CDR3 loop: CSGRDSSYEQYF. CDR3 nucleotide sequence: TGCAGCGGCCGGGACAGCTCCTACGAGCAGTACTTC.